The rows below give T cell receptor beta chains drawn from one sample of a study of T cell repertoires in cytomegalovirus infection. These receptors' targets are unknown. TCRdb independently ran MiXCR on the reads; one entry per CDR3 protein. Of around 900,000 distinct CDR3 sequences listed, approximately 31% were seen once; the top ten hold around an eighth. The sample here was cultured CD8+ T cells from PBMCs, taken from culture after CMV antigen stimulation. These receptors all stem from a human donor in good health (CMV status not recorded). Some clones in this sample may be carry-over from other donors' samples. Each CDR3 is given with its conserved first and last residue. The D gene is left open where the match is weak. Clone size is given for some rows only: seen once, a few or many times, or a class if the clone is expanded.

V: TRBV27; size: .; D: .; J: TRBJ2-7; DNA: TGTGCCAGCAGACTTAGCCCGACAGTCTCCTACGAGCAGTACTTC; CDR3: CASRLSPTVSYEQYF
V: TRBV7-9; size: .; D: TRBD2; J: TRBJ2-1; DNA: TGTGCCAGCAGCTTAGAGGGTAGCGGGGGATCACTTTACAATGAGCAGTTCTTC; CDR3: CASSLEGSGGSLYNEQFF
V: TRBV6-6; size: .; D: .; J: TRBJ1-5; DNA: TGTGCCAGCAGTTACAGGGGACACCAGCCCCAGCATTTT; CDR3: CASSYRGHQPQHF
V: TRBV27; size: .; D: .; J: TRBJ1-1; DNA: TGTGCCAGCAGTAAGGGTAGCTCCAACACTGAAGCTTTCTTT; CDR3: CASSKGSSNTEAFF
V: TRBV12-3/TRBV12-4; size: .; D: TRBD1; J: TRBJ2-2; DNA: TGTGCCAGCAGTGAGATTCCAGGGGGCGGGGAGCTGTTTTTT; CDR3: CASSEIPGGGELFF
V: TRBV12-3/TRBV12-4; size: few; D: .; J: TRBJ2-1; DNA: TGTGCCAGCAGTTTAACCAGGGATACCGATGAGCAGTTCTTC; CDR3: CASSLTRDTDEQFF
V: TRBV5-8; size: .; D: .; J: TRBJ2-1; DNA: TGTGCCAGCAGCCCGCTGACTAGTTTCGTGTATGGTGAGCAGCTCTTC; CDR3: CASSPLTSFVYGEQLF
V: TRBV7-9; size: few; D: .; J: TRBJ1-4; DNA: TGTGCCAGCAGCTTAAGTAATGAAAAACTGTTTTTT; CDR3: CASSLSNEKLFF
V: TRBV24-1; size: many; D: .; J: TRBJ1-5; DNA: TGTGCCACCAGTGAACTTTGGCAGGGGAATAGCAATCAGCCCCAGCATTTT; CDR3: CATSELWQGNSNQPQHF
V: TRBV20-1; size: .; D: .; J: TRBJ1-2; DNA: TGCAGTGCTAGAGATCTCGGTGTTTATGGCTACACCTTC; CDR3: CSARDLGVYGYTF
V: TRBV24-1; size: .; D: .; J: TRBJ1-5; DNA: TGTGCCACCAGTGACAAGCAGTCAGGCAATCAGCCCCAGCATTTT; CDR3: CATSDKQSGNQPQHF
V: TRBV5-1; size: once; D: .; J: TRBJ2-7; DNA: TGCGCCAGCAGCTTGGAACTGGGGAGCTCCAACGAGCAGTACTTC; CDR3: CASSLELGSSNEQYF
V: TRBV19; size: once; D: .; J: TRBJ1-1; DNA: TGTGCCAGTAGTATTACTTTGGGGGGCACTGAAGCTTTCTTT; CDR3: CASSITLGGTEAFF
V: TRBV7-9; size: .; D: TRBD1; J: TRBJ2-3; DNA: TGTGCCGAGATGGGCAGGGGGACAGATACGCAGTATTTT; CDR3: CAEMGRGTDTQYF
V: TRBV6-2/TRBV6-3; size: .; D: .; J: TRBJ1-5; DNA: TGTGCCAGCAGTTCTCCGACAGAGAATCAGCCCCAGCATTTT; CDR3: CASSSPTENQPQHF
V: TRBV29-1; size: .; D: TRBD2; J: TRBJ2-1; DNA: TGCAGCGTTGAGGGGGGGACTTACAATGAGCAGTTCTTC; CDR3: CSVEGGTYNEQFF
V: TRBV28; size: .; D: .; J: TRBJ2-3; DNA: TGTGCCAGCAACACTGGAGGGCTAGAGGGGTGGGCGGCGCAGTATTTT; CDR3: CASNTGGLEGWAAQYF
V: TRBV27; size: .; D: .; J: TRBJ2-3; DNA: TGTGCCAGCAGTTTAGTGGGGCCCCGAGTTCCCCCAGATACGCAGTATTTT; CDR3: CASSLVGPRVPPDTQYF
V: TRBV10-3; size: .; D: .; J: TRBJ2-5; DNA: TGTGCCATCGGCTCAGGGGCACCCCAAGAGACCCAGTACTTC; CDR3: CAIGSGAPQETQYF
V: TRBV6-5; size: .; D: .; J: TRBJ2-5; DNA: TGTGCCAGCAGTTACAGGGCAGTGACGGGGACCCAGTACTTC; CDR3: CASSYRAVTGTQYF